The present entry profiles one T cell receptor beta chain with its context. Its specificity is unknown. The data belong to a study of CD8+CD57+ T cells in acquired aplastic anemia. Patients sequenced had flow cytometry evidence of CD8+CD57+ cell expansion. Study results and caveats: Overlapping CD8+ CDR3 repertoires of patients and controls contained some 27 shared sequences.

For CDR3 and TCR beta VDJ profiling, genomic DNA was the template used. TCRdb processed the reads anew with MiXCR; each CDR3 protein has one entry. The table shows some 200,000 distinct CDR3 sequences, with 48% occurring only once. CDR3 length: 14 residues. The germline V gene has CDR1 SGHRS and CDR2 YFSETQ. V lost 2 bases and J lost 0, with 8 bases in between. Input material: sorted CD4+, CD8+, or CD8+CD57+ T cells (not recorded which) from PBMCs. This clonotype was obtained from a human donor with aplastic anemia. The chain has TRBV5-1 and TRBJ1-1; D may be TRBD1 (6 bases). The DNA of the CDR3 is TGCGCCAGCAGCTTCTCAGGGGTGAACACTGAAGCTTTCTTT. Residues: CASSFSGVNTEAFF.